The subject of this entry is one T cell receptor (beta chain). This clone occurred a few times. It has no known antigen specificity. No much larger clone is present one base from it, and per-base qualities are unavailable. The data stem from a study of blood T cell repertoires in COVID-19 (TCRdb year 2020). Study-level background: Samples from collaborators originated in the United States, Italy and Spain and spanned both the acute and convalescent phases of COVID-19. The material from the prospective study consisted of cDNA or gDNA derived from T cells, B-cell-depleted T cells, or PBMCs. Deeply sampled blood TCRbeta repertoires from subjects exposed to, actively infected with, or recovered from COVID-19 were included in the dataset. The repertoires were made available in a free public database intended to serve as a resource for research on the immune response to SARS-CoV-2. The samples were drawn from the first 160 participants of the ongoing ImmuneRACE study and from 1,200 or so subjects provided by 6 global collaborators. Nearly every sample came with metadata listing a de-identified subject ID, COVID-19 status, age in years and sex. HLA class I and class II types, where available, came from metadata supplied by the sample provider rather than from assay-based typing. Beyond this particular receptor, the publication reports: The amount of clinical and demographic metadata varied by source and participant and was provided uncurated.

Looking up the germline V gene (reference sequence) yields CDR1 SEHNR and CDR2 FQNEAQ. Including cysteine and phenylalanine, the CDR3 has 17 amino acids. Only the CDR3 region is kept as DNA, spanning 51 bases read in frame from base 1. V loses 5 bases, J loses 4 bases, and the germline ends lie 21 bases apart. Each collaborating institution followed its own protocols to collect whole blood in K2EDTA tubes. Collaborator samples were shipped for TCRbeta analysis as frozen whole blood, isolated PBMCs, or DNA extracted from either sample type. The immunoSEQ Assay, a bias-controlled multiplex PCR, was used to amplify TCRbeta CDR3 regions from genomic DNA. The authors' pipeline ran thus. Within the assay, amplification of reference gene primers was used to estimate how many nucleated cells each sample contained. To quantify the absolute abundance of each unique TCRbeta CDR3 rearrangement, sequence reads were collapsed and filtered. Productive Simpson clonality was computed per sample as the square root of Simpson's diversity index over productive rearrangements. As stored in TCRdb, this immuneACCESS dataset retains in-frame rearrangements with V and J assigned. A fraction of the clones does not appear; measured against another copy, unresolved V genes explain less than half of the discrepancy, and the remainder lacks a known reason. Clonal size and the V and J genes are those of that table, whereas D and trimming came from the DNA. The sample table holds some 130,000 clones, of which 84% were seen once. Roughly 12% of the sample is held by the ten biggest clonotypes.

The sequence joins TRBV7-9 to TRBJ1-3; confidence is insufficient to name the D gene. This sequence was found in a human donor in a cohort sampled during active COVID-19. Source material: peripheral blood. The nucleotides are TGTGCCAGCAGCCTCCGGACGGCCGCCGCGGGAGGAAACACCATATATTTT. It translates as CASSLRTAAAGGNTIYF.